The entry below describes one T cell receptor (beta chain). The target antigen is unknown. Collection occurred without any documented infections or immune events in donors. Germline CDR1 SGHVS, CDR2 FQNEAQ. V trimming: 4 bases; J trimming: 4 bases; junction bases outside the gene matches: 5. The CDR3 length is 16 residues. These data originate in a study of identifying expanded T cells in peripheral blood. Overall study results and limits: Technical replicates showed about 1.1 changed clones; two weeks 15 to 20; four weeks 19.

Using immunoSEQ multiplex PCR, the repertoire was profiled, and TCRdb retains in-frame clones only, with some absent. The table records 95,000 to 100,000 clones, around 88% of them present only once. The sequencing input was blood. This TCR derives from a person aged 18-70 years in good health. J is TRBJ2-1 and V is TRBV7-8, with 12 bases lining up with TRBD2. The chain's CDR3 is CASSSTGLAGYNEQFF. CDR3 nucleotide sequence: TGTGCCAGCAGCTCGACAGGACTAGCGGGATACAATGAGCAGTTCTTC.